The 13 T cell receptor beta chains below all came from one sample that was sequenced in a study of vaccination and CD4 T cells after COVID-19. Their antigens remain unidentified. The Oncomine TCR Beta short-read assay was what sequenced the DNA obtained from cultured CD4+ T cells. Each CDR3 protein gets one entry after TCRdb re-called the PCR reads with MiXCR. This sample has 15,000 to 20,000 distinct CDR3 sequences; roughly 50% occur once, and the top ten carry 6.5%. The treatment denotes: approximately 11-day PBMC culture with coronavirus spike peptide pools or control peptides (ViraFEST assay). The sequenced material came from CD4+ T cells from blood, cultured in vitro. These receptors originate from a human donor who had recovered from COVID-19.

The V and J genes are TRBV20-1 and TRBJ2-3; D is ambiguous. This CDR3 has 14 amino acids. Trimming cost V 7 bases and J 0 bases, with 14 bases left between them. Germline CDR1 and CDR2: DFQATT and SNEGSKA (reference sequence). CDR3 nucleotides: TGCAGTGTAGACGATGCGTCTAGCACAGATACGCAGTATTTT. Amino acid sequence: CSVDDASSTDTQYF.

This clonotype was seen a single time. The CDR3 loop is CASSQIGTLNTEAFF. Here the CDR3 DNA reads TGTGCCAGCAGCCAAATAGGCACCCTGAACACTGAAGCTTTCTTT. The V gene is TRBV27, the J gene TRBJ1-1; D remains ambiguous. The CDR3 sequence is 15 residues long. Trimming took off 6 bases at V and 0 bases at J, with 14 bases between the two ends. From germline, CDR1 is MNHEY and CDR2 SMNVEV (reference sequence).

Here the CDR3 reads CASMGSKNQPQHF. The CDR3 bases are TGTGCCAGCATGGGGAGTAAAAATCAGCCCCAGCATTTT. The chain couples TRBV6-1 to TRBJ1-5, with D unclear. CDR1 MNHNS and CDR2 SASEGT come from the germline V gene. This CDR3 has 13 amino acids. Trimming stripped 7 bases from V and 4 bases from J, with 11 bases between.

This clonotype was picked up one time. The chain employs TRBV19 and TRBJ2-7; D may be TRBD1 (5 bases). The V gene lost 0 bases and the J gene lost 1 base, with 10 bases spanning the gap. The CDR3 spans 15 residues. CDR1 and CDR2 (germline): LNHDA, SQIVND (reference sequence). The CDR3 region has the DNA TGTGCCAGTAGTATAGACCGACAGTATTCCTACGAGCAGTACTTC. Amino acid sequence: CASSIDRQYSYEQYF.

This clonotype was detected a few times. The rearrangement joins TRBV20-1 to TRBJ1-1, with 7 bases fitting TRBD1. The CDR3 runs 15 residues. The V gene's germline CDR1 is DFQATT and CDR2 SNEGSKA (reference sequence). Trimming cost V 5 bases and J 3 bases; bases outside gene matches: 12. CDR3 loop: CSAPDRARSDTEAFF. The CDR3 bases are TGCAGTGCTCCTGACAGGGCGCGGTCGGACACTGAAGCTTTCTTT.

This clonotype appeared a few times. This chain links TRBV20-1 with TRBJ1-2; D is undetermined. CDR3 size: 15 residues. The V gene lost 2 bases and the J gene lost 1 base, with 14 bases spanning the gap. Looked up from germline, CDR1 is DFQATT and CDR2 is SNEGSKA (reference sequence). The CDR3 spells CSARPHRGSNYGYTF. In DNA, the CDR3 is TGCAGTGCTAGACCACATCGGGGAAGTAACTATGGCTACACCTTC.

The chain has TRBV7-2 and TRBJ2-3; 10 bases map to TRBD2. Looked up from germline, CDR1 is SGHTA and CDR2 is FQGNSA. CDR3 length: 17 amino acids. V lost 5 bases, J lost 5 bases, and 13 bases stayed unmatched. The CDR3 protein is CASSLLNLAGARDTQYF. CDR3 DNA: TGTGCCAGCAGCCTCCTCAACCTAGCGGGAGCCAGAGATACGCAGTATTTT.

This clonotype appeared a few times. The chain combines TRBV20-1 with TRBJ1-5; D is perhaps TRBD1 (5 bases). Germline V gene sequence: CDR1 DFQATT, CDR2 SNEGSKA (reference sequence). V was trimmed by 0 bases and J by 8 bases, leaving 11 bases between them. The CDR3 totals 13 residues. In nucleotides, the CDR3 is TGCAGTGCTAGAGACAGGGAAAGGGAGCCCCAGCATTTT. Protein product: CSARDREREPQHF.

This clonotype has just a few counts. The chain combines TRBV19 with TRBJ1-2, with D possibly being TRBD1 (5 bases). This CDR3 spans 12 amino acids. V lost 8 bases and J 1 base, leaving 8 bases between the germline ends. Germline V gene sequence: CDR1 LNHDA, CDR2 SQIVND (reference sequence). CDR3 sequence (DNA): TGTGCCAGTGGGGACGGTAACTATGGCTACACCTTC. Translating it yields CASGDGNYGYTF. The whole variable domain, remainder taken from reference TRBV19 and TRBJ1-2, is DGGITQSPKYLFRKEGQNVTLSCEQNLNHDAMYWYRQDPGQGLRLIYYSQIVNDFQKGDIAEGYSVSREKKESFPLTVTSAQKNPTAFYLCASGDGNYGYTFGSGTRLTVV.

This clonotype was detected a few times. CDR3 in amino acids: CSAPLEGGYYGYTF. As DNA, the CDR3 is TGCAGTGCTCCTCTGGAGGGAGGATACTATGGCTACACCTTC. The V and J genes are TRBV20-1 and TRBJ1-2; D uncertain. The CDR3 is 14 amino acids. From germline, CDR1 is DFQATT and CDR2 SNEGSKA (reference sequence). The germline V and J ends were trimmed by 5 bases and 3 bases, with 16 bases remaining between them.

This clonotype has only a few counts. This chain links TRBV6-1 with TRBJ1-2; 10 bases are a match to TRBD1. The germline V gene has CDR1 MNHNS and CDR2 SASEGT. The V and J ends lost 6 bases and 3 bases, in that order; junction bases with no gene match: 10. There are 16 residues in the CDR3. CDR3 protein: CASSRQGAPSHYGYTF. CDR3 nucleotide sequence: TGTGCCAGCAGCAGACAGGGGGCCCCATCCCACTATGGCTACACCTTC.

This clonotype has only a few counts. V is TRBV30 and J is TRBJ1-6, with a possible D match to TRBD1 (6 bases). The germline gives CDR1 GTSNPN, CDR2 SVGIG (reference sequence). V lost 2 bases and J lost 7, with 15 bases in between. The CDR3 contains 15 residues. The CDR3 DNA reads TGTGCCTGGAGTACCCTCGGGGGGCGGAATTCACCCCTCCACTTT. This translates into CAWSTLGGRNSPLHF.

This clonotype appeared a few times. The V call is TRBV28, the J call TRBJ1-6, with TRBD1 matching 9 bases. CDR1 and CDR2 (germline): MDHEN, SYDVKM. V was clipped by 8 bases and J by 9 bases; unmatched bases: 8. The CDR3 loop spans 14 amino acids. CDR3 sequence reads: CASWLQGAGSPLHF. The CDR3 DNA is TGTGCCAGCTGGTTACAGGGGGCTGGTTCACCCCTCCACTTT. Using reference TRBV28 and TRBJ1-6 for the parts outside the CDR3, the full variable domain is DVKVTQSSRYLVKRTGEKVFLECVQDMDHENMFWYRQDPGLGLRLIYFSYDVKMKEKGDIPEGYSVSREKKERFSLILESASTNQTSMYLCASWLQGAGSPLHFGNGTRLTVT.